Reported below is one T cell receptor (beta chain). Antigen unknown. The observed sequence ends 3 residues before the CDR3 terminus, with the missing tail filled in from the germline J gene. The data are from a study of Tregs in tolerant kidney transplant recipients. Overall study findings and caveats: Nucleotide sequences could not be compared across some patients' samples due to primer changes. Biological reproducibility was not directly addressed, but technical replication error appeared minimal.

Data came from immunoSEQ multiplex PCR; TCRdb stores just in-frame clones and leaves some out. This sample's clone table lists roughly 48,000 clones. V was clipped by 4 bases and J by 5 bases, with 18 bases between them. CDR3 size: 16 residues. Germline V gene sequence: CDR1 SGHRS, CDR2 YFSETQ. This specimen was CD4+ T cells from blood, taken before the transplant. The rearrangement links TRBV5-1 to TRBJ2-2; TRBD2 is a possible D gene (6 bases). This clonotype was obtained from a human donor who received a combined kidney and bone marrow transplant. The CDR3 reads CASSPGLARVTGELFF. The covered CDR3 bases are TGCGCCAGCAGCCCTGGGCTAGCGCGGGTAACCGGGGAG. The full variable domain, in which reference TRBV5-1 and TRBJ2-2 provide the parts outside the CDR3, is KAGVTQTPRYLIKTRGQQVTLSCSPISGHRSVSWYQQTPGQGLQFLFEYFSETQRNKGNFPGRFSGRQFSNSRSEMNVSTLELGDSALYLCASSPGLARVTGELFFGEGSRLTVL.